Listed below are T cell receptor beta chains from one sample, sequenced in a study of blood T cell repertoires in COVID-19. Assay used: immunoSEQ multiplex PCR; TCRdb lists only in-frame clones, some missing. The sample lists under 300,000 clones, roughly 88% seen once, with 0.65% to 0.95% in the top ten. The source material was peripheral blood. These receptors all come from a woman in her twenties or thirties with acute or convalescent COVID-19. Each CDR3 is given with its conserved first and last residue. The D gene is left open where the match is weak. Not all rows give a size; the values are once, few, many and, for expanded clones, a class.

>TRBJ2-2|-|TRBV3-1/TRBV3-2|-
CASSPRTGELFF
TGTGCCAGCAGCCCGAGAACCGGGGAGCTGTTTTTT
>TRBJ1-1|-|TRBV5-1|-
CASRQPNTEAFF
TGCGCCAGCAGACAGCCGAACACTGAAGCTTTCTTT
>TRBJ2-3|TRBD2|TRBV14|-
CASSQELSGIGTDTQYF
TGTGCCAGCAGCCAGGAGCTTAGCGGGATAGGCACAGATACGCAGTATTTT
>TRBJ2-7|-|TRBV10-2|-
CASIWTTFYEQYF
TGCGCCAGCATTTGGACTACATTCTACGAGCAGTACTTC
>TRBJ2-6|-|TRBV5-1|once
CASSTTSGANVLTF
TGCGCCAGCAGCACTACTTCTGGGGCCAACGTCCTGACTTTC
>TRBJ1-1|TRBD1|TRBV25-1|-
CASSDHRQGNTEAFF
TGTGCCAGCAGTGATCATCGACAGGGTAACACTGAAGCTTTCTTT
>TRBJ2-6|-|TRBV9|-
CASSVAPRGTGANVLTF
TGTGCCAGCAGCGTAGCTCCCCGGGGTACTGGGGCCAACGTCCTGACTTTC
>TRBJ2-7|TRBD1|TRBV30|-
CAWSVQGDSEQYF
TGTGCCTGGAGTGTACAGGGGGATAGCGAGCAGTACTTC
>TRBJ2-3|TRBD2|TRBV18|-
CASSPLAGEGDTQYF
TGTGCCAGCTCACCACTAGCGGGAGAAGGAGATACGCAGTATTTT
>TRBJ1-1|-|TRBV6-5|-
CASYEPGRPNTEAFF
TGTGCCAGCTATGAACCGGGAAGACCGAACACTGAAGCTTTCTTT
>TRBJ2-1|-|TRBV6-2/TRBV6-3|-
CASSYSPQAYNEQFF
TGTGCCAGCAGTTACTCCCCCCAGGCCTACAATGAGCAGTTCTTC